This T cell receptor beta chain was captured by sequencing in a study of blood T cell repertoires in COVID-19. The method was immunoSEQ multiplex PCR; TCRdb's version includes in-frame clones alone and lacks a portion of them. The sample includes 300,000 to 350,000 clones, around 90% seen only once; the top ten take around 8.9%. V gave up 8 bases and J gave up 3 bases; unmatched junction bases: 6. Germline V CDR1 and CDR2: SNHLY, FYNNEI. The length of the CDR3 is 13 residues. This clone was recorded a few times. V gene TRBV2 combines with J gene TRBJ1-1, with 7 nucleotides matching TRBD1. Sequencing was carried out using PBMCs or T cells enriched from blood (not recorded which). The TCR was taken from a woman aged 18 to 35 who had recovered from COVID-19. The CDR3 DNA reads TGTGCCAGCGGGGAGACAGGGTACACTGAAGCTTTCTTT. It translates to CASGETGYTEAFF.